Only a few counts were recorded for the clone carrying this T cell receptor (beta chain). Antigen: not known. The data were taken from a study of T cell responses to AZD1222 COVID-19 vaccine. Unmatched junction bases numbered 1, after V lost 4 bases and J lost 0 bases. CDR3 length equals 15 residues. CDR1 and CDR2 (germline): SGHRS, YFSETQ. The study, taken as a whole, reports: Donors were chiefly white British, with a greater number of females, and clonal diversity was perhaps underestimated.

TCRdb keeps only in-frame clones here, not all; method: immunoSEQ multiplex PCR. The data show some 150,000 clones, roughly 85% seen once. The receptor was derived from an adult who received the MenACWY meningococcal vaccine as a control. Sequencing used peripheral blood, obtained 28 days after the second dose of the MenACWY control vaccine. The gene calls are TRBV5-1 and TRBJ2-1; the match to TRBD2 covers 10 bases. CDR3 coding DNA: TGCGCCAGCAGCCCTAGCGGGAGCTCCTACAATGAGCAGTTCTTC. This gives the protein CASSPSGSSYNEQFF.